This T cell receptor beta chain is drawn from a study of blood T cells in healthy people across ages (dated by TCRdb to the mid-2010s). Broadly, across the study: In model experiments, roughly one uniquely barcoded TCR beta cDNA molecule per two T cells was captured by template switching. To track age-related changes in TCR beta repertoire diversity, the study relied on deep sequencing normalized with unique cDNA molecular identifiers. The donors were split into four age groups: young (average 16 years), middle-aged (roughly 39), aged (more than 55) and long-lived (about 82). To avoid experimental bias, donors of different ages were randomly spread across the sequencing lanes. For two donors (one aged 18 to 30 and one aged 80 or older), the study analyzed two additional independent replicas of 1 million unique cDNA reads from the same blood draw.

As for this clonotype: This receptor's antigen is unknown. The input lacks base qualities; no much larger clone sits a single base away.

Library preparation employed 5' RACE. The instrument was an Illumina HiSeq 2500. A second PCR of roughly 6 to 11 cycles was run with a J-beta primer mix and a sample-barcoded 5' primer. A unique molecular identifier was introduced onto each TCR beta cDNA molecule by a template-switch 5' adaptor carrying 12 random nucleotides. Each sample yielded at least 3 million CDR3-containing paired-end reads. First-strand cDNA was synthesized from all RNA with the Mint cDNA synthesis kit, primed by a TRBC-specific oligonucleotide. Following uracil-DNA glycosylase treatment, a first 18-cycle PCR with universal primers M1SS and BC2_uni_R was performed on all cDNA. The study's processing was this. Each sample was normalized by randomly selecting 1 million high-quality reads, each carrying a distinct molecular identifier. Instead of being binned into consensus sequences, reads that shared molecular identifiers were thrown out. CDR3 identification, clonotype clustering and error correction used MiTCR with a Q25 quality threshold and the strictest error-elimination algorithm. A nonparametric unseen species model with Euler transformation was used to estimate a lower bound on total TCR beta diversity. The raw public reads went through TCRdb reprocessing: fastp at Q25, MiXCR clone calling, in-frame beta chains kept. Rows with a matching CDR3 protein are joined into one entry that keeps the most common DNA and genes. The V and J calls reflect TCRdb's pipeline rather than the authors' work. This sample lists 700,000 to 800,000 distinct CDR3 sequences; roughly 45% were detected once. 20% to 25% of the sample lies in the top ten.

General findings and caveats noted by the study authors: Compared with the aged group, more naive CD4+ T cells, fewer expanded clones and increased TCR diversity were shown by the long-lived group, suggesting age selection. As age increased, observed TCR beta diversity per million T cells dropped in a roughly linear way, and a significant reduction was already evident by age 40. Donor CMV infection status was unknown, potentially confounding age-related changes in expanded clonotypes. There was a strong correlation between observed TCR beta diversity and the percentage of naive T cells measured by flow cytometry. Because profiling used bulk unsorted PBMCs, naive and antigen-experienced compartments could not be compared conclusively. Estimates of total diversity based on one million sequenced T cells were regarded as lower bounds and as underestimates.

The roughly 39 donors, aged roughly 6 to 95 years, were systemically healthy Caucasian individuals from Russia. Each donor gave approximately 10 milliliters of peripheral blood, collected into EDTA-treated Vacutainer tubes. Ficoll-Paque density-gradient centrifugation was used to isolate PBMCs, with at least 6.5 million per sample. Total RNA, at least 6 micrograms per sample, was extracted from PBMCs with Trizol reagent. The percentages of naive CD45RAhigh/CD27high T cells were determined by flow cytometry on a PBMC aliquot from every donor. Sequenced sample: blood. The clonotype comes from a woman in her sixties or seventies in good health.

The nucleotide sequence is given as TGTGCCACAAGCGGATACAGCGATTATGGCTACACCTTC. This yields the protein CATSGYSDYGYTF. The V gene is TRBV28 and the J gene is TRBJ1-2; a confident D gene designation cannot be given. CDR1 and CDR2 (MDHEN, SYDVKM) derive from the germline V gene. The CDR3 holds 13 amino acids from the cysteine to the phenylalanine. Kept here is only the CDR3 DNA, which spans 39 bases and is read in frame from base 1. V is pared back by 10 bases and J by 5 bases, with 17 bases lying between the germline termini.